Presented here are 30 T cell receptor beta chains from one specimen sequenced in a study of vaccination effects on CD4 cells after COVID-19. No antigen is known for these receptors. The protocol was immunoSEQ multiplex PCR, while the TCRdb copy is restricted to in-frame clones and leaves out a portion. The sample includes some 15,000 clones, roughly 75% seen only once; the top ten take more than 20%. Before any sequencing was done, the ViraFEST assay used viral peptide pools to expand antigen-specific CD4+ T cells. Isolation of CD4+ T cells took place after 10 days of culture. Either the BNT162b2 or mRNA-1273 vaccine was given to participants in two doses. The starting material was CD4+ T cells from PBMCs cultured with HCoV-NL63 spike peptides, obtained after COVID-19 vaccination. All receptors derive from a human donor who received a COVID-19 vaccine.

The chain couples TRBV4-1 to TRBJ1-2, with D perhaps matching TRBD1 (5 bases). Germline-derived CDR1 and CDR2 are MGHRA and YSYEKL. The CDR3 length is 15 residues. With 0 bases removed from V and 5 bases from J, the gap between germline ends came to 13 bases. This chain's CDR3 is CASSQDQGPFYGYTF. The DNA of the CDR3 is TGCGCCAGCAGCCAAGACCAGGGTCCATTTTATGGCTACACCTTC.

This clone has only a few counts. Here the CDR3 reads CASSYSTTGNSPLHF. CDR3 bases: TGTGCCAGCAGTTACTCGACTACAGGGAATTCACCCCTCCACTTT. V is TRBV6-5 and J is TRBJ1-6, with D maybe TRBD1 (6 bases). This CDR3 is 15 amino acids long. Looked up from germline, CDR1 is MNHEY and CDR2 is SVGAGI. Between the trimmed V and J ends, which lost 0 bases and 7 bases, there was a span of 10 bases.

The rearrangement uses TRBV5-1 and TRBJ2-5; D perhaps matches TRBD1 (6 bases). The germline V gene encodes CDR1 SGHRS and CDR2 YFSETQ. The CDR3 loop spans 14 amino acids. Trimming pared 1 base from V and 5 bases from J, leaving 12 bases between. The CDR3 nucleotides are TGCGCCAGCAGCTTGACAGGGACCTCCGAGACCCAGTACTTC. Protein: CASSLTGTSETQYF.

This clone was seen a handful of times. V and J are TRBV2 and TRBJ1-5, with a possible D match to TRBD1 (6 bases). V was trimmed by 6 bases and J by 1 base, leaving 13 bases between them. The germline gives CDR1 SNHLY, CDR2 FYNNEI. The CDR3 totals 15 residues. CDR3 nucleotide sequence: TGTGCCAGCAGGAACAGGGCTTCGAGCAATCAGCCCCAGCATTTT. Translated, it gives CASRNRASSNQPQHF.

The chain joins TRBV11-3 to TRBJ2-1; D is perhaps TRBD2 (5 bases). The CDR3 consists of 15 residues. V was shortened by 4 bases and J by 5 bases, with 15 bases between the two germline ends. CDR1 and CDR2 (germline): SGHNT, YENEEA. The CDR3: CASSSGGLANNEQFF. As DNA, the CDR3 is TGTGCCAGCAGCTCCGGCGGCCTAGCCAACAATGAGCAGTTCTTC.

The CDR3 DNA follows: TGTGCCAGCAGCTTAGGCCAGGCCACAGATACGCAGTATTTT. This translates into CASSLGQATDTQYF. The chain is built from TRBV7-9 and TRBJ2-3; D not certain. V lost 1 base and J 2 bases, leaving 7 bases between the germline ends. This CDR3 comprises 14 residues. The germline gives CDR1 SEHNR, CDR2 FQNEAQ (reference sequence).

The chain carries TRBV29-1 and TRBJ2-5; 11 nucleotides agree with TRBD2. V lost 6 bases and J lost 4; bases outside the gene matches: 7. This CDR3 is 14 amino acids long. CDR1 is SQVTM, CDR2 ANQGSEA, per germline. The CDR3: CSVDSGRARETQYF. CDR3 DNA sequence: TGCAGCGTCGATAGCGGGAGGGCCAGAGAGACCCAGTACTTC.

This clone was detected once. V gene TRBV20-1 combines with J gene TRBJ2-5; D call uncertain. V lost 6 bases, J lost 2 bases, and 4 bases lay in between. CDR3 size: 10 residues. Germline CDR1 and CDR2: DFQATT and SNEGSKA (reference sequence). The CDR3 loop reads CSASQETQYF. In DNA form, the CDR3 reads TGCAGTGCCTCGCAAGAGACCCAGTACTTC.

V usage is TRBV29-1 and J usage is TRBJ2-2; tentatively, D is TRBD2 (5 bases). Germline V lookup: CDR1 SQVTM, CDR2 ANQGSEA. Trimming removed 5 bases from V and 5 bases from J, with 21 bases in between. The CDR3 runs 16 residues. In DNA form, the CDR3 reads TGCAGCGTTTTACCGCGGCCGGGGTCGTCAACCGGGGAGCTGTTTTTT. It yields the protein CSVLPRPGSSTGELFF.

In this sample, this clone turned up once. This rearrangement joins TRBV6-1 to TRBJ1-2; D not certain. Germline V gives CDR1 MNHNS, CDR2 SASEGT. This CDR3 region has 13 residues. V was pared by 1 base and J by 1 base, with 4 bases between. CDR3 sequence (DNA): TGTGCCAGCAGTGAAGGACGTAACTATGGCTACACCTTC. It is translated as CASSEGRNYGYTF.

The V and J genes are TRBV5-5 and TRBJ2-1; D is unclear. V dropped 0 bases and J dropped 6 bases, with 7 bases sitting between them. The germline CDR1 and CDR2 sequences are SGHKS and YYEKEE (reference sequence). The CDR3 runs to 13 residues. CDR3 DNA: TGTGCCAGCAGCTTGGATATCCCCAATGAGCAGTTCTTC. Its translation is CASSLDIPNEQFF.

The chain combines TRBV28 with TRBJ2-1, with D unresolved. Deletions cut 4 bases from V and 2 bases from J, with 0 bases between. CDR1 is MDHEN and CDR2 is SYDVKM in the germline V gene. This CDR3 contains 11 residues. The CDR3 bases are TGTGCCAGCAGTTCCTACAATGAGCAGTTCTTC. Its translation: CASSSYNEQFF.

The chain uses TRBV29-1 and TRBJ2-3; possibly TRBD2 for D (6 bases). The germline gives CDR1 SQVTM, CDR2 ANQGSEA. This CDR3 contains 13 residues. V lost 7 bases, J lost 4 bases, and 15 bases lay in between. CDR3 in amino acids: CSGRGGGADTQYF. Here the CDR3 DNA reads TGCAGCGGACGGGGTGGCGGGGCAGATACGCAGTATTTT.

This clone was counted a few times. The CDR3 sequence is CASSYSALSSGNTIYF. CDR3 DNA: TGTGCCAGCAGTTACTCTGCACTGAGCTCTGGAAACACCATATATTTT. This chain links TRBV6-5 with TRBJ1-3; D is unresolved. The V end was cut by 0 bases, the J end by 0 bases, with 9 bases between. The CDR3 loop spans 16 amino acids. Germline CDR1 and CDR2: MNHEY and SVGAGI.

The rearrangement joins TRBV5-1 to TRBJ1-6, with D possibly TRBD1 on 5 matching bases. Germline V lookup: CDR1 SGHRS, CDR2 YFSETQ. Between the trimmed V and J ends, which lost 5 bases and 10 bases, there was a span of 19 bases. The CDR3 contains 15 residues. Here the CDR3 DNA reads TGCGCCAGCAGATTAGACAGCGGGGCGGGATCACCCCTCCACTTT. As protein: CASRLDSGAGSPLHF.

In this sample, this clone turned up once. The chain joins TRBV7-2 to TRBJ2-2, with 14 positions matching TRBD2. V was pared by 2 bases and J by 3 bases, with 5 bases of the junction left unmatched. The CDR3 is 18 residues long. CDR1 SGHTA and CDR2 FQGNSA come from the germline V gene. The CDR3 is CASSLMWGLAGDTGELFF. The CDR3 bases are TGTGCCAGCAGCTTAATGTGGGGACTAGCGGGGGACACCGGGGAGCTGTTTTTT.

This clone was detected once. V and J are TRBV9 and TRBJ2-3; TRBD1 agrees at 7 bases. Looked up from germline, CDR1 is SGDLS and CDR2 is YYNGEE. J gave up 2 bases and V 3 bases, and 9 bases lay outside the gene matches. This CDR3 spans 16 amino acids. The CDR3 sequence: CASSAHTGVYTDTQYF. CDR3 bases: TGTGCCAGCAGCGCCCATACAGGGGTTTACACAGATACGCAGTATTTT. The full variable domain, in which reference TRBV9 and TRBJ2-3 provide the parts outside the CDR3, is DSGVTQTPKHLITATGQRVTLRCSPRSGDLSVYWYQQSLDQGLQFLIQYYNGEERAKGNILERFSAQQFPDLHSELNLSSLELGDSALYFCASSAHTGVYTDTQYFGPGTRLTVL.

This CDR3 reads CASSLMGGTEAFF. The DNA of the CDR3 is TGTGCCAGCAGCTTGATGGGGGGAACTGAAGCTTTCTTT. The chain recombines TRBV5-4 with TRBJ1-1; weak D call: TRBD1 (5 bases). Trimming left V 1 base short and J 5 bases short, with 9 bases between. Per germline, CDR1 SGHNT and CDR2 YYREEE (reference sequence). The CDR3 is made up of 13 amino acids.

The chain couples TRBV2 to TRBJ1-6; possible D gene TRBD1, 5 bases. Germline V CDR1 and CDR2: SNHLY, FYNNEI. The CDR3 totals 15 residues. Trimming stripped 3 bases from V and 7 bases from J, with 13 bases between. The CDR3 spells CASSEARQGNSPLHF. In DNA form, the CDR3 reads TGTGCCAGCAGTGAGGCGCGGCAGGGAAATTCACCCCTCCACTTT. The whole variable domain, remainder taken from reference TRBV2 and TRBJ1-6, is EPEVTQTPSHQVTQMGQEVILRCVPISNHLYFYWYRQILGQKVEFLVSFYNNEISEKSEIFDDQFSVERPDGSNFTLKIRSTKLEDSAMYFCASSEARQGNSPLHFGNGTRLTVT.

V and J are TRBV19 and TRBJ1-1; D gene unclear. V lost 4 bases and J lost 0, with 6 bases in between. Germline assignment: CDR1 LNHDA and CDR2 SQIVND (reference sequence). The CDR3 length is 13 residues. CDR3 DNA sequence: TGTGCCAGTAGTAGCGGGTTGAACACTGAAGCTTTCTTT. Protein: CASSSGLNTEAFF.

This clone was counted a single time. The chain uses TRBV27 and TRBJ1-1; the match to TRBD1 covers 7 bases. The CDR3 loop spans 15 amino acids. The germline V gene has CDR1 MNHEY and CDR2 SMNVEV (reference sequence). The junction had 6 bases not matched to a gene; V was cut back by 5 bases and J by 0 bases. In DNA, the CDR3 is TGTGCCAGCAGTGGCCCGGGACAGCTGAACACTGAAGCTTTCTTT. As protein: CASSGPGQLNTEAFF.

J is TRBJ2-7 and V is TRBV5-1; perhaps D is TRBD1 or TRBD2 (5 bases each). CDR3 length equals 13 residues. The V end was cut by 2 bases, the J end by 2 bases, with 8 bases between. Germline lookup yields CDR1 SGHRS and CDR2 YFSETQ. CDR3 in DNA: TGCGCCAGCAGCTTTGGGGGAACCTACGAGCAGTACTTC. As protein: CASSFGGTYEQYF.

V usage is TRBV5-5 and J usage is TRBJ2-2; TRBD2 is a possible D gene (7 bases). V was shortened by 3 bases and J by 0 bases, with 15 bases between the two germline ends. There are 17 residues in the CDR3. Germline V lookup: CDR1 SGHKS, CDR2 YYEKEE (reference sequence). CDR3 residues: CASSSRAGAPNTGELFF. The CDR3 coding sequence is TGTGCCAGCAGCTCGAGGGCGGGGGCTCCGAACACCGGGGAGCTGTTTTTT. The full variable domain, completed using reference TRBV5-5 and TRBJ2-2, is DAGVTQSPTHLIKTRGQQVTLRCSPISGHKSVSWYQQVLGQGPQFIFQYYEKEERGRGNFPDRFSARQFPNYSSELNVNALLLGDSALYLCASSSRAGAPNTGELFFGEGSRLTVL.

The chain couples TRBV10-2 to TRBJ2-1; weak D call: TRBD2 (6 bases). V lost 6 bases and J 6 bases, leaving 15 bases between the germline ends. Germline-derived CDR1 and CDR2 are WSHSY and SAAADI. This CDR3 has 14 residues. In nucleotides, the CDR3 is TGCGCCAGCAGGACCGGGACTCTCTCCAATGAGCAGTTCTTC. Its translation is CASRTGTLSNEQFF.

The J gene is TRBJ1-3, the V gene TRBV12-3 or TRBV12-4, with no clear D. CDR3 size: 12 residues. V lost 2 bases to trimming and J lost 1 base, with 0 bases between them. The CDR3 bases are TGTGCCAGCAGTTTATCTGGAAACACCATATATTTT. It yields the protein CASSLSGNTIYF.

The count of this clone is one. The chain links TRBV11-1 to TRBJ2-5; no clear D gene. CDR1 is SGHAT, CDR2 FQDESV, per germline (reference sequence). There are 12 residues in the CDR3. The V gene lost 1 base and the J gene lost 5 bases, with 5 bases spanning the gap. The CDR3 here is CASSLGRETQYF. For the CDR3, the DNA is TGTGCCAGCAGCTTAGGGCGGGAGACCCAGTACTTC.

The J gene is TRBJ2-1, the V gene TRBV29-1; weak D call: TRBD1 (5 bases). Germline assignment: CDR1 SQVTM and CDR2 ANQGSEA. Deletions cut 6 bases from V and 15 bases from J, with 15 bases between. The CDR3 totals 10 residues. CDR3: CSVQQGLPFF. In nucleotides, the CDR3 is TGCAGCGTGCAGCAGGGTTTACCGTTCTTC.

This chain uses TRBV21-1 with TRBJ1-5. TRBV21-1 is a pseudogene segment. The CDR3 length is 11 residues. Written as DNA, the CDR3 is TGTGCCAGCAACAATAATCAGCCCCAGCATTTT. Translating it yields CASNNNQPQHF.

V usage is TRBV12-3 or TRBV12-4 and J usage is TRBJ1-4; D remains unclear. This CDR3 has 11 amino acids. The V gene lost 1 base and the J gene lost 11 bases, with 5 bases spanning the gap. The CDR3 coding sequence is TGTGCCAGCAGTTTAGGAGGGAAACTGTTTTTT. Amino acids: CASSLGGKLFF.

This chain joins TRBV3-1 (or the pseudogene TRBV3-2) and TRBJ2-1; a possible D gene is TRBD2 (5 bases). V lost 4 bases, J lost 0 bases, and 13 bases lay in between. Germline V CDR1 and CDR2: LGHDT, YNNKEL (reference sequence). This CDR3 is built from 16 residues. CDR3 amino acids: CASSLSSGYSYNEQFF. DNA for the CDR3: TGTGCCAGCAGCCTAAGCAGCGGCTACTCCTACAATGAGCAGTTCTTC.